What follows are 14 T cell receptor beta chains derived from one specimen sequenced in a study of cytomegalovirus exposure and HLA in healthy donors. The primer mix had 60 Vbeta and 13 Jbeta primers. Only in-frame clones appear in the TCRdb table, and some are missing; sequencing was by immunoSEQ multiplex PCR. The profile shows more than 80,000 clones, around 79% of them singletons. The sequencing sample was made of PBMCs. These receptors were obtained from a woman between 65 and 79 years old in good health and CMV-seropositive.

This clone was counted between two and nine times. This chain connects TRBV28 to TRBJ2-1; 10 nucleotides line up with TRBD2. The CDR3 loop spans 20 amino acids. After removal of 0 bases from V and 7 bases from J, the junction contained 18 bases not matched to a gene. CDR1 MDHEN and CDR2 SYDVKM come from the germline V gene. CDR3 DNA sequence: TGTGCCAGCAGTTTATGGGCACGACCTGGGCTAGCGGGAGTCTATAATGAGCAGTTCTTC. Translated: CASSLWARPGLAGVYNEQFF. Complete variable domain (other parts from reference TRBV28 and TRBJ2-1): DVKVTQSSRYLVKRTGEKVFLECVQDMDHENMFWYRQDPGLGLRLIYFSYDVKMKEKGDIPEGYSVSREKKERFSLILESASTNQTSMYLCASSLWARPGLAGVYNEQFFGPGTRLTVL.

This chain connects TRBV6-1 to TRBJ2-2, with D possibly matching TRBD2 (6 bases). V gave up 2 bases and J gave up 5 bases, with 12 bases separating them. CDR1 MNHNS and CDR2 SASEGT come from the germline V gene. The CDR3 length is 15 residues. CDR3 residues: CASSEPGVRTGELFF. CDR3 nucleotides: TGTGCCAGCAGTGAACCGGGGGTCCGGACCGGGGAGCTGTTTTTT.

The chain carries TRBV28 and TRBJ2-5, with 9 bases matching TRBD1. Germline V CDR1 and CDR2: MDHEN, SYDVKM. Unmatched junction bases numbered 13, after V lost 5 bases and J lost 6 bases. This CDR3 region has 16 residues. CDR3 DNA sequence: TGTGCCAGCAGTCCCCCCGACAGGGGGAGCCTGAAGACCCAGTACTTC. Residues: CASSPPDRGSLKTQYF.

This chain connects TRBV11-1 to TRBJ2-2; 7 nucleotides agree with TRBD2. CDR1 is SGHAT, CDR2 FQDESV, per germline (reference sequence). The CDR3 has 16 amino acids. Trimming removed 2 bases from V and 2 bases from J; junction bases left unmatched: 5. CDR3 in amino acids: CASSLYRGGNTGELFF. Here the CDR3 DNA reads TGTGCCAGCAGCTTATACCGCGGGGGTAACACCGGGGAGCTGTTTTTT.

This chain links TRBV19 with TRBJ2-7; 9 nucleotides line up with TRBD1. V lost 9 bases and J lost 0; bases outside the gene matches: 3. Germline V CDR1 and CDR2: LNHDA, SQIVND (reference sequence). The CDR3 is made up of 13 amino acids. For the CDR3, the DNA is TGTGCCAGCTTGGGACAGGGCTCCTACGAGCAGTACTTC. The encoded protein is CASLGQGSYEQYF.

The chain couples TRBV6-4 to TRBJ2-7; TRBD1 aligns across 7 bases. The CDR3 sequence is 13 residues long. Germline V gene sequence: CDR1 MRHNA, CDR2 SNTAGT. The V and J ends lost 2 bases and 3 bases, in that order; junction bases with no gene match: 1. The CDR3 nucleotides are TGTGCCAGCAGTGACCGACAGGGCTACGAGCAGTACTTC. Amino acid sequence: CASSDRQGYEQYF.

V usage is TRBV7-2 and J usage is TRBJ1-4; D is ambiguous. V was trimmed by 4 bases and J by 10 bases, leaving 13 bases between them. This CDR3 contains 13 residues. Germline V gene lookup returns CDR1 SGHTA and CDR2 FQGNSA. The CDR3, as DNA: TGTGCCAGCAGCTCAGACATGGCCGGAAAACTGTTTTTT. Its translation is CASSSDMAGKLFF.

This chain uses TRBV30 with TRBJ1-5, with D possibly matching TRBD1 (6 bases). This CDR3 is 13 amino acids long. Trimming removed 3 bases at V and 5 bases at J, with 11 bases between. Germline CDR1 GTSNPN, CDR2 SVGIG (reference sequence). The CDR3 loop is CAWRGGDYQPQHF. CDR3 nucleotides: TGTGCCTGGAGAGGGGGGGACTATCAGCCCCAGCATTTT.

The rearrangement links TRBV11-2 to TRBJ2-5; 9 bases fit TRBD2. CDR3 size: 17 residues. Germline lookup yields CDR1 SGHAT and CDR2 FQNNGV. The J segment lost 5 bases and the V segment lost 1 base, leaving 11 bases of the junction unmatched. CDR3 loop: CASSLGPPAGGQETQYF. The CDR3, as DNA: TGTGCCAGCAGCTTAGGGCCCCCGGCGGGGGGGCAGGAGACCCAGTACTTC.

The rearrangement joins TRBV4-3 to TRBJ2-7; D is undetermined. Trimming pared 5 bases from V and 3 bases from J, leaving 8 bases between. This CDR3 comprises 12 residues. Germline-derived CDR1 and CDR2 are LGHNA and YSLEER. The CDR3 nucleotides read TGCGCCAGCAGCTCGAGTAGCTACGAGCAGTACTTC. This gives the protein CASSSSSYEQYF.

The chain employs TRBV25-1 and TRBJ2-5; D possibly corresponds to TRBD2 (6 bases). Trimming shortened V by 2 bases and J by 5 bases, and 21 bases separated the two germline ends. In germline, CDR1 is MGHDK, CDR2 SYGVNS. This CDR3 has 17 amino acids. The CDR3 is CASSEPWGEDLRETQYF. In nucleotides, the CDR3 is TGTGCCAGCAGTGAACCGTGGGGGGAAGACCTCAGGGAGACCCAGTACTTC.

The chain uses TRBV6-6 and TRBJ2-1, with 12 bases identical to TRBD2. Germline values: CDR1 MNHNY, CDR2 SVGAGI (reference sequence). The CDR3 contains 16 residues. V was clipped by 0 bases and J by 6 bases; unmatched bases: 3. CDR3 protein: CASSYSPSGGGNEQFF. CDR3 nucleotide sequence: TGTGCCAGCAGTTACTCGCCTAGCGGGGGGGGCAATGAGCAGTTCTTC.

The sample holds one count of this clone. CDR3 in amino acids: CASSPIWASRGRETQYF. The CDR3 region has the DNA TGTGCCAGCAGCCCTATCTGGGCTAGCAGGGGGAGAGAGACCCAGTACTTC. The chain employs TRBV11-2 and TRBJ2-5; TRBD1 aligns across 7 bases. The CDR3 totals 17 residues. V lost 5 bases, J lost 4 bases, and 16 bases stayed unmatched. In germline, CDR1 is SGHAT, CDR2 FQNNGV.

This clone was observed once. V gene TRBV7-3 combines with J gene TRBJ2-5, with 7 positions matching TRBD2. CDR3 length equals 14 residues. Germline trimming cut 5 bases from V and 1 base from J; bases unmatched to any gene: 4. Germline lookup yields CDR1 SGHTA and CDR2 FQGTGA. DNA of the CDR3: TGTGCCAGCAGCACGGGACTACCCCAAGAGACCCAGTACTTC. This gives the protein CASSTGLPQETQYF.